This T cell receptor beta chain is from a study of radiotherapy plus CTLA-4 blockade in lung cancer listed by TCRdb under 2018. For the study in its entirety: Objective responses occurred in 15% to 20% of enrolled patients, and about 30% achieved disease control.

Study-wide findings and limitations: Early dynamic changes in blood T cell clones, together with increased serum interferon-beta after radiation, were reported as the strongest predictors of response. After treatment with radiotherapy and ipilimumab, TCR clones that originated in tumors expanded in peripheral blood.

In this study, focal radiation therapy paired with CTLA-4 blockade (ipilimumab) was tested in patients who had chemo-refractory metastatic non-small-cell lung cancer. Details on this clone: Its antigen remains unidentified. Nothing much larger sits one base from this clone, and base qualities are not available.

Libraries were built with the immunoSEQ multiplex PCR assay. This immuneACCESS table, as held by TCRdb, lists in-frame sequences with V and J called but not all clones. Of the missing ones, under half trace to an unresolved V gene in checked studies; the others have no known cause. In this sample the table shows 100,000 to 150,000 clones, nearly 80% of which occur a single time. Roughly 5.2% of the sample is held by the ten biggest clonotypes. The material was peripheral blood, obtained from a patient treated with radiotherapy plus ipilimumab. This receptor was taken from a human donor with non-small cell lung cancer who had a partial response to radiotherapy plus ipilimumab.

For the CDR3, the sequence is CASSSARFEAFF. The bases are TGTGCCAGCAGCTCTGCACGGTTTGAAGCTTTCTTT. The V and J genes are TRBV25-1 and TRBJ1-1; the D gene lacks a confident call. The CDR3 covers 12 residues, taking in both the cysteine and the phenylalanine. Only the CDR3 portion is preserved as DNA: 36 bases, with reading frame beginning at the first base. Trimming removed 6 bases from V and 7 bases from J, leaving 12 bases between the germline ends. CDR1 and CDR2, per the germline V gene, are MGHDK and SYGVNS.